This T cell receptor beta chain came from a study of shared clonotypes between healthy human individuals. Study overall: A few men and a couple of women, aged 18 to 49, were donors. Study-wide results and caveats: Relative to clonotypes present in all four donors, those not shared had lower generation probabilities. Clonotype sharing among the donors was expected to vary with sequencing depth.

A note on this clone: Its specificity is not known.

Genomic DNA per cell subset filled all wells of several immunoSEQ plates. Profiled with immunoSEQ multiplex PCR; TCRdb holds only in-frame clones, not every one. Of some 1 million clones listed, about 75% are singletons. This CDR3 has 15 residues. Trimming shortened V by 4 bases and J by 2 bases, and 14 bases separated the two germline ends. Per the germline V gene, CDR1 is MNHNS and CDR2 is SASEGT. Sequencing was done on a sample of memory CD4+ T cells sorted from blood. Indicated subset: CD45RA-negative fraction. J is TRBJ2-5 and V is TRBV6-1; D uncertain. The TCR was taken from a man younger than 35 in good health. The CDR3 spells CASSGRRIPQETQYF. Written as DNA, the CDR3 is TGTGCCAGCAGTGGACGACGGATACCTCAAGAGACCCAGTACTTC.